These T cell receptor beta chains were read from a single sample in a study of CD4 T cells in relation to SARS-CoV-2 and coronaviruses. Their recognized antigens are unknown. Libraries were prepared by immunoSEQ multiplex PCR; TCRdb keeps only in-frame clonotypes and omits some of them. The table records roughly 30,000 clones, about 70% of them present only once. The material sequenced was CD4+ T cells from PBMCs, cultured in vitro. The receptors were sampled from a human donor in good health. Both conserved end residues are part of each CDR3. Fields, in order: D gene, J gene, V gene, clone size, CDR3 DNA, CDR3 protein. The D gene is left open where the match is weak. Clone size is not always given. Where it is, it says once, few, many or a class for expanded clones.

. | TRBJ2-7 | TRBV3-1/TRBV3-2 | . | TGTGCCAGCAGCCGCCGACTAGTGAACGAGCAGTACTTC | CASSRRLVNEQYF
. | TRBJ2-7 | TRBV3-1/TRBV3-2 | . | TGTGCCAGCAGCCAAGAACGGCGGGGCTACGAGCAGTACTTC | CASSQERRGYEQYF
TRBD1 | TRBJ1-4 | TRBV5-4 | . | TGTGCCAGCAGCCACCGTGAGGGGGCTCCTAATGAAAAACTGTTTTTT | CASSHREGAPNEKLFF
TRBD2 | TRBJ2-2 | TRBV13 | . | TGTGCCAGCAGCGCACCGGGACTAGCGGGAGTGAGGACCGGGGAGCTGTTTTTT | CASSAPGLAGVRTGELFF
. | TRBJ2-5 | TRBV7-2 | . | TGTGCCAGCAGCTTAGTGGTGGGGGGCGAGACCCAGTACTTC | CASSLVVGGETQYF
. | TRBJ1-2 | TRBV3-1/TRBV3-2 | . | TGTGCCAGCAGCCCCCTACAAGGAGCATATAATGGCTACACCTTC | CASSPLQGAYNGYTF
. | TRBJ1-1 | TRBV6-1 | . | TGTGCCAGCAGTGAAGCGAGGACAGCCTTAATGAACACTGAAGCTTTCTTT | CASSEARTALMNTEAFF
. | TRBJ1-5 | TRBV6-5 | few | TGTGCCAGCAGCGACAGGTACTATAGCAATCAGCCCCAGCATTTT | CASSDRYYSNQPQHF
TRBD1 | TRBJ2-3 | TRBV25-1 | once | TGTGCCAGCAGTGTCCGGGACAGAGTCAGGGATACGCAGTATTTT | CASSVRDRVRDTQYF
. | TRBJ1-1 | TRBV6-5 | . | TGTGCCAGCAGTTACGAGGGCAGGGACACTGAAGCTTTCTTT | CASSYEGRDTEAFF
. | TRBJ2-3 | TRBV7-3 | once | TGTGCCAGCAGCTTTGGGACCGCCACAGATACGCAGTATTTT | CASSFGTATDTQYF
. | TRBJ1-1 | TRBV5-1 | few | TGCGCCAGCAGCTCAACGGGGTGGACTGAAGCTTTCTTT | CASSSTGWTEAFF
. | TRBJ1-1 | TRBV21-1 | . | TGTGCCTCTCAGGGGCGGGGGAGGGCTTTCTTT | CASQGRGRAFF
. | TRBJ1-1 | TRBV10-3 | . | TGTGCCACTCACCAGGGATGGAGCACTGAAGCTTTCTTT | CATHQGWSTEAFF